These T cell receptor beta chains were read from a single sample in a study of T cell repertoires in cytomegalovirus infection. From the reads, TCRdb called clonotypes with MiXCR, one entry per CDR3 protein. Of roughly 280,000 distinct CDR3 sequences in the sample, roughly 9% were seen once. Sequenced: PBMCs. The receptors were gathered from a human donor in good health (CMV status not recorded). Some clones in this sample may be carry-over from other donors' samples. The CDR3 runs from the conserved cysteine through the conserved F or W. The D gene is left open where the match is weak. Clone size is given for some rows only: seen once, a few or many times, or a class if the clone is expanded.

many | TRBJ2-6 | TRBD2 | TRBV7-2 | TGTGCCAGCAGCCCACTAGCGGGGAGCTCTGGGGCCAACGTCCTGACTTTC | CASSPLAGSSGANVLTF
many | TRBJ1-2 | NA | TRBV25-1 | TGTGCCAGCAGTGAATCAGGGCTGCCCTACTATGGCTACACCTTC | CASSESGLPYYGYTF
many | TRBJ1-6 | NA | TRBV14 | TGTGCCAGCAGCCAAGGAGGGATCGCCTATAATTCACCCCTCCACTTT | CASSQGGIAYNSPLHF
many | TRBJ2-7 | NA | TRBV7-2 | TGTGCCAGCAGCTTACTACAGGGATACGAGCAGTACTTC | CASSLLQGYEQYF
NA | TRBJ1-2 | TRBD1 | TRBV3-1 | TGTGCCAGCAGCCAGACAGGGCCTGGGGGCTACACCTTC | CASSQTGPGGYTF
few | TRBJ2-3 | TRBD2 | TRBV12-3/TRBV12-4 | TGTGCCAGCAGAAAGACTAGCGGGGGAGATACGCAGTATTTT | CASRKTSGGDTQYF
few | TRBJ1-5 | NA | TRBV28 | TGTGCCACCGACTTCGGACAAAACAATCAGCCCCAGCATTTT | CATDFGQNNQPQHF
NA | TRBJ2-3 | TRBD1 | TRBV20-1 | TGCAGTGCTAGGGATAGGGGGCTAGCAGATACGCAGTATTTT | CSARDRGLADTQYF
many | TRBJ2-1 | TRBD1 | TRBV7-2 | TGTGCCAGCAGCGCGGGACAGGGATTTGACAATGAGCAGTTCTTC | CASSAGQGFDNEQFF
many | TRBJ1-4 | TRBD1 | TRBV7-8 | TGTGCCAGCAGCCCAGGACAGGGCCCTAATGAAAAACTGTTTTTT | CASSPGQGPNEKLFF
NA | TRBJ2-1 | TRBD2 | TRBV12-3/TRBV12-4 | TGTGCCAGCACCGACCGTAGCGGGAGCTACAATGAGCAGTTCTTC | CASTDRSGSYNEQFF
many | TRBJ2-7 | NA | TRBV28 | TGTGCCAGCAGCGACGAAATCACGATCCGGGGGTACGAGCAGTACTTC | CASSDEITIRGYEQYF
NA | TRBJ1-1 | NA | TRBV12-3/TRBV12-4 | TGTGCCAGCAGTTTAGTCTTACATATGAACACTGAAGCTTTCTTT | CASSLVLHMNTEAFF
many | TRBJ2-4 | TRBD2 | TRBV6-1 | TGTGCCAGCAGTGAAGCGGGAGGGCCCCCCAAAAACATTCAGTACTTC | CASSEAGGPPKNIQYF
many | TRBJ1-2 | NA | TRBV6-2/TRBV6-3 | TGTGCCAGCAGCCAACAAGACAGAGCAGTACTTAACTATGGCTACACCTTC | CASSQQDRAVLNYGYTF
many | TRBJ1-3 | NA | TRBV7-2 | TGTGCCAGCAGCTTAGGAGCAGGGGCTGGAAACACCATATATTTT | CASSLGAGAGNTIYF
NA | TRBJ2-1 | TRBD2 | TRBV5-1 | TGCGCCAGCAGCGGGCGGGGACTAGCGGGAGTGGAGTCCTACAATGAGCAGTTCTTC | CASSGRGLAGVESYNEQFF
NA | TRBJ2-3 | TRBD2 | TRBV30 | TGTGCCTGGAGTGTCACTTTCCTAGCGGGAGGGGCCAGAGATACGCAGTATTTT | CAWSVTFLAGGARDTQYF
few | TRBJ1-2 | NA | TRBV28 | TGTGCCAGCAGTTTGTTAACCTATGGCTACACCTTC | CASSLLTYGYTF
NA | TRBJ2-7 | TRBD2 | TRBV7-9 | TGTGCCAGCAGCTTAGTGACCGGTGGCGGGAGCTACGAGCAGTACTTC | CASSLVTGGGSYEQYF
NA | TRBJ1-5 | NA | TRBV24-1 | TGTGCCACCAGTGAAGGCCCCGGGCAGCCCCAGCATTTT | CATSEGPGQPQHF
many | TRBJ1-1 | NA | TRBV7-9 | TGTGCCAGCAGCTTTGAGCGTACCACTGAAGCTTTCTTT | CASSFERTTEAFF
many | TRBJ2-7 | TRBD1 | TRBV6-6 | TGTGCCAGCAGTAAAGGGACGGGACAGCAAAACTACGAGCAGTACTTC | CASSKGTGQQNYEQYF
few | TRBJ1-1 | TRBD1 | TRBV11-3 | TGTGCCAGCAGAATAGGACAGGGCTCGAACACTGAAGCTTTCTTT | CASRIGQGSNTEAFF
many | TRBJ1-1 | TRBD1 | TRBV7-2 | TGTGCCAGCAAGACAGGGCATGGGAACACTGAAGCTTTCTTT | CASKTGHGNTEAFF
NA | TRBJ1-4 | TRBD1 | TRBV6-6 | TGTGCCAGCAGTAAACTGGGGACAGTAGATAATGAAAAACTGTTTTTT | CASSKLGTVDNEKLFF
NA | TRBJ1-5 | NA | TRBV19 | TGTGCCAGTAGTACGGGGACCGGGGTTTTACGCAATCAGCCCCAGCATTTT | CASSTGTGVLRNQPQHF
few | TRBJ1-6 | NA | TRBV6-6 | TGTGCCAGCAGTCTACAGGGAGATTATAATTCACCCCTCCACTTT | CASSLQGDYNSPLHF
few | TRBJ2-3 | NA | TRBV19 | TGTGCCAGTACTAATCGGGGAGCGTCAGATACGCAGTATTTT | CASTNRGASDTQYF
many | TRBJ1-2 | NA | TRBV6-1 | TGTGCCGGAAAGTGGGGGTACGGCTACACCTTC | CAGKWGYGYTF
few | TRBJ2-3 | TRBD1 | TRBV19 | TGTGCCAGTAGTAGAAGACAGGGGGCGCTGGGCACAGATACGCAGTATTTT | CASSRRQGALGTDTQYF
many | TRBJ1-2 | NA | TRBV7-8 | TGTGCCAGCAGCTTAACCCATGGGGATGGCTACACCTTC | CASSLTHGDGYTF
few | TRBJ1-2 | TRBD1 | TRBV4-2 | TGTGCCAGCAGCCAAGCTTCGACAGGGCGCTATGGCTACACCTTC | CASSQASTGRYGYTF
many | TRBJ1-2 | NA | TRBV7-2 | TGTGCCAGCAGCTTATCATCAAACTATGGCTACACCTTC | CASSLSSNYGYTF
few | TRBJ2-5 | NA | TRBV4-3 | TGCGCCAGCAGCCAAGATCGGCTGCCGGGGGAGACCCAGTACTTC | CASSQDRLPGETQYF
few | TRBJ2-5 | TRBD1 | TRBV9 | TGTGCCAGCAGCGCCCGACAGGGGAACCAAGAGACCCAGTACTTC | CASSARQGNQETQYF
NA | TRBJ1-5 | TRBD1 | TRBV2 | TGTGCCAGCAGAACGACAGGGGGTAGCAATCAGCCCCAGCATTTT | CASRTTGGSNQPQHF
few | TRBJ1-1 | TRBD1 | TRBV28 | TGTGCCAGCAGTTCGCCCGCCCAGACAGGGGATCACACTGAAGCTTTCTTT | CASSSPAQTGDHTEAFF
NA | TRBJ1-6 | NA | TRBV2 | TGTGCCAGCAGTCAGGACAGACCCCCCAGCTCACCCCTCCACTTT | CASSQDRPPSSPLHF
many | TRBJ2-1 | NA | TRBV11-2 | TGTGCCAGCAGCTCTGGCCGTAGGGGGGTTACTGACGATGAGCAGTTCTTC | CASSSGRRGVTDDEQFF
many | TRBJ1-4 | NA | TRBV7-8 | TGTGCCAGCACTATTAGCGGCCGAGGGGGTTTTGGTGAAAAACTGTTTTTT | CASTISGRGGFGEKLFF
many | TRBJ1-1 | NA | TRBV7-2 | TGTGCCAGCAGCCCCCCCAGCACTGAAGCTTTCTTT | CASSPPSTEAFF
NA | TRBJ1-3 | TRBD1 | TRBV13 | TGTGCCAGCAGCCTCCAGAGACAGGGGGGAAACACCATATATTTT | CASSLQRQGGNTIYF